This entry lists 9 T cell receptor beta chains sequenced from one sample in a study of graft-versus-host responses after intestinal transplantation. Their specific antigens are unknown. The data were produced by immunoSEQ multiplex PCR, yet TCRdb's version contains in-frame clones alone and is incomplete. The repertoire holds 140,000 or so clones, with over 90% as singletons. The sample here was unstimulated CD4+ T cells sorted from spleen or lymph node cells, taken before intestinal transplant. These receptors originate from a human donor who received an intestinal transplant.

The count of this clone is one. In DNA form, the CDR3 reads TGCGCCAGCAGCGGACGGAAGACTAGCGGGAGAGAGACCCAGTACTTC. It yields the protein CASSGRKTSGRETQYF. The chain is built from TRBV5-1 and TRBJ2-5, with 12 bases aligning to TRBD2. Germline V gene data show CDR1 as SGHRS and CDR2 as YFSETQ. V lost 4 bases, J lost 4 bases, and 8 bases stayed unmatched. The CDR3 length is 16 residues. Filled out from reference TRBV5-1 and TRBJ2-5, the complete variable domain reads KAGVTQTPRYLIKTRGQQVTLSCSPISGHRSVSWYQQTPGQGLQFLFEYFSETQRNKGNFPGRFSGRQFSNSRSEMNVSTLELGDSALYLCASSGRKTSGRETQYFGPGTRLLVL.

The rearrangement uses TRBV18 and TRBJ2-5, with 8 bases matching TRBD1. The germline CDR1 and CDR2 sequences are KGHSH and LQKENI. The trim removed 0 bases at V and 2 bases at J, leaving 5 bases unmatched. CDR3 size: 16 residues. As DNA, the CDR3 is TGTGCCAGCTCACCACCAGGACAGGGTCAACAAGAGACCCAGTACTTC. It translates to CASSPPGQGQQETQYF. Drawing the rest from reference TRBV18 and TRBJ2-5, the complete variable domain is NAGVMQNPRHLVRRRGQEARLRCSPMKGHSHVYWYRQLPEEGLKFMVYLQKENIIDESGMPKERFSAEFPKEGPSILRIQQVVRGDSAAYFCASSPPGQGQQETQYFGPGTRLLVL.

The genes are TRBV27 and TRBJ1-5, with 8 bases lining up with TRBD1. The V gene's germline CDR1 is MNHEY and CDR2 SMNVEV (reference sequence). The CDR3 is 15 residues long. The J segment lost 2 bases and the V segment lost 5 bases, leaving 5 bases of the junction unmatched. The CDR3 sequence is CASSAQTGGNQPQHF. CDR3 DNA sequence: TGTGCCAGCAGTGCCCAGACAGGGGGCAATCAGCCCCAGCATTTT.

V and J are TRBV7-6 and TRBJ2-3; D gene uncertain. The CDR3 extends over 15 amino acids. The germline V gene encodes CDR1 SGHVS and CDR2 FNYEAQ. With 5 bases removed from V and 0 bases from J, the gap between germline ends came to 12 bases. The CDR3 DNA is TGTGCCAGCAGCCTGGGGAAGGGAAGCACAGATACGCAGTATTTT. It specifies CASSLGKGSTDTQYF.

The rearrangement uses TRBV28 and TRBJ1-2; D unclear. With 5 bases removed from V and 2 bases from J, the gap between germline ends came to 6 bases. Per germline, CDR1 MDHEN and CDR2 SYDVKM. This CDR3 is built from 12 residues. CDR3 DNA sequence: TGTGCCAGCAGTCTCGGAAACTATGGCTACACCTTC. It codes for CASSLGNYGYTF.

The CDR3 region is CASSGQGTGTDTQYF. Written as DNA, the CDR3 is TGTGCCAGTAGTGGACAGGGTACGGGCACAGATACGCAGTATTTT. The V gene is TRBV19, the J gene TRBJ2-3; 8 positions agree with TRBD1. J was trimmed by 1 base and V by 5 bases; bases with no gene match: 5. Germline CDR1 and CDR2: LNHDA and SQIVND (reference sequence). This CDR3 comprises 15 residues.

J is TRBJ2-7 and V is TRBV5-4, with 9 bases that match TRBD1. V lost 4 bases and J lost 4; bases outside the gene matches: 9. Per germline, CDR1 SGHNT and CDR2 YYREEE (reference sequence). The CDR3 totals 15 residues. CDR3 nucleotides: TGTGCCAGCAGCCCGGGCGGGACAGGGTCTTACGAGCAGTACTTC. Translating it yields CASSPGGTGSYEQYF.

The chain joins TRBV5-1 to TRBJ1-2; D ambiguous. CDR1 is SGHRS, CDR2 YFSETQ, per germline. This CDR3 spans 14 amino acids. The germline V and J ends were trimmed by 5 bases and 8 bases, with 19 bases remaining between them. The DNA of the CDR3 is TGCGCCAGCAGGCCCCGCGTCGAGAGGGAAGGCTACACCTTC. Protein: CASRPRVEREGYTF.

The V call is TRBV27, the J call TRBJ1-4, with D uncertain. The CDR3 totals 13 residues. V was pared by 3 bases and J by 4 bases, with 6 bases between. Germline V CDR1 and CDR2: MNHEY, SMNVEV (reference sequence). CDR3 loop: CASSFRLNEKLFF. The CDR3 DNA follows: TGTGCCAGCAGTTTCCGGCTTAATGAAAAACTGTTTTTT. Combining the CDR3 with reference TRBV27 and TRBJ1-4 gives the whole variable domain EAQVTQNPRYLITVTGKKLTVTCSQNMNHEYMSWYRQDPGLGLRQIYYSMNVEVTDKGDVPEGYKVSRKEKRNFPLILESPSPNQTSLYFCASSFRLNEKLFFGSGTQLSVL.